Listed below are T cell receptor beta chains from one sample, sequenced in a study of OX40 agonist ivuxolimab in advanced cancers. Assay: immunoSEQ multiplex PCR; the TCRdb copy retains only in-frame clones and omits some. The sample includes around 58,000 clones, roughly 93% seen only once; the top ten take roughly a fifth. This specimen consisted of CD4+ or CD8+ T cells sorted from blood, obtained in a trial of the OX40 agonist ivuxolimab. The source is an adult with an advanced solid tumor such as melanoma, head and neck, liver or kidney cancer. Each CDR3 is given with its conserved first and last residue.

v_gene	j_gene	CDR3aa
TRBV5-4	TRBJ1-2	CASRPGLDYGYTF
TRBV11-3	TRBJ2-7	CASSFPGVSRYEQYF
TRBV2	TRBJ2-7	CASRAVRTATYEQYF
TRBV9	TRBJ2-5	CANSGTGSQETQYF
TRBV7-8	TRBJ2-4	CASAPSQGAKNIQYF
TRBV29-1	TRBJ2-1	CSVEEMQANEQFF
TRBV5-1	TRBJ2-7	CASSPDGYEQYF
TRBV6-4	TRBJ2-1	CASSEFRGSGYEQFF
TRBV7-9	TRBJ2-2	CASSDRTSGRAGNGELFF
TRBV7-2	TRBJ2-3	CASSLALTSGRARDTQYF
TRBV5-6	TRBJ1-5	CASSLTGASNQPQHF
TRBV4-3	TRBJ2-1	CASSQMAGFYNEQFF
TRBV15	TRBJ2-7	CATSIGLAGTYEQYF
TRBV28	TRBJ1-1	CASSSTLTGYGNTEAFF
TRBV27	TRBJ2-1	CASTPSRGRPYNEQFF
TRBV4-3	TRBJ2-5	CASSQERGETQYF
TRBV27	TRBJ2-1	CASSSGTSGSNEQFF
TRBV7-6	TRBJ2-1	CASSPGLAGRYNEQFF
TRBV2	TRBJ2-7	CASSEGLAGGYEQYF
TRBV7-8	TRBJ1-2	CASSLGRQGISGYTF
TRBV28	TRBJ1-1	CASSHLRGEAFF
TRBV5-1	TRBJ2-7	CASSTQRQVEYEQYF
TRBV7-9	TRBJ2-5	CASSPSSGGIIPETQYF
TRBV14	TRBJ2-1	CASSQVPGLVVFGHEQFF
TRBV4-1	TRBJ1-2	CASSQAGGGYGYTF
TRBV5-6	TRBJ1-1	CASSLGASPEAFF
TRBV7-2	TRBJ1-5	CASSHGTVSNQPQHF
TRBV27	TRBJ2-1	CASSLADSYNEQFF